The source of this T cell receptor beta chain is a study of T cells in Graves' hyperthyroidism and ophthalmopathy. This clonotype was seen repeatedly, ten times or more. RNA transcripts gave rise to amplified TCR beta CDR3 regions. First-round RT-PCR of the TCR CDR3 relied on the HTBI primer set. MiXCR, applied by TCRdb to the multiplex PCR reads, yields one record per CDR3 protein. The sample consists of hundreds of thousands of distinct CDR3 sequences, approximately 14% of them appearing once. Germline V gene sequence: CDR1 PRHDT, CDR2 FYEKMQ (reference sequence). The CDR3 is 18 amino acids. The V and J ends lost 1 base and 4 bases respectively, with 22 bases between them. Exclusions: uncontrolled infection, other autoimmune disease, pregnancy, lactation.

The V call is TRBV13, the J call TRBJ1-1; the D is unclear. The source is a man aged 18 to 29 with Graves' ophthalmopathy. Sequenced: blood. CDR3 in amino acids: CASSLALGRRVDGTEAFF. As DNA, the CDR3 is TGTGCCAGCAGCTTAGCCCTAGGGAGAAGGGTTGATGGCACTGAAGCTTTCTTT.